These 16 T cell receptor beta chains were all obtained from the same sample, sequenced in a study of CD8 T cell repertoires and HIV-1 epitope variants. These receptors' antigens are unknown. Profiling relied on immunoSEQ multiplex PCR, and the TCRdb table lists in-frame clones only, not all of them. The sample has 5,000 to 6,500 clones, 64% seen once. Sequences were obtained from cultured CD8+ T cells derived from PBMCs. The receptors were sampled from a male donor with HIV.

Regarding this clone: The junction shows a germline mismatch at one end, possibly a read error. The V and J genes are TRBV25-1 and TRBJ1-5; D not resolved. The CDR3 loop spans 12 amino acids. Germline CDR1 reads MGHDK; CDR2 reads SYGVNS. As DNA, the CDR3 is TGTGCCAGCCGTGACGGACATCAGCCCCAGCATTTT. Residues: CASRDGHQPQHF.

The rearrangement uses TRBV19 and TRBJ2-2, with TRBD1 matching over 8 bases. CDR1 is LNHDA, CDR2 SQIVND, per germline (reference sequence). J was trimmed by 0 bases and V by 7 bases; bases with no gene match: 4. The CDR3 runs 15 residues. In nucleotides, the CDR3 is TGTGCCAGTAATGCAGGGGGCGCGAACACCGGGGAGCTGTTTTTT. Its translation is CASNAGGANTGELFF.

CDR3 nucleotide sequence: TGTGCCAGCAGTTGGGATTATAATTCACCCCTCCACTTT. This translates into CASSWDYNSPLHF. The chain has TRBV28 and TRBJ1-6; D remains unclear. Trimming left V 4 bases short and J 4 bases short, with 5 bases between. The V gene's germline CDR1 is MDHEN and CDR2 SYDVKM. The CDR3 totals 13 residues.

The rearrangement joins TRBV6-5 to TRBJ2-7, with TRBD1 matching over 8 bases. This CDR3 comprises 12 residues. Per germline, CDR1 MNHEY and CDR2 SVGAGI. V shed 10 bases and J 4 bases; nucleotides not matched to a gene: 6. For the CDR3, the DNA is TGTGCCACCGGGACAGGCCCTTACGAGCAGTACTTC. It specifies CATGTGPYEQYF.

The J gene is TRBJ1-1, the V gene TRBV30; TRBD1 is a possible D gene (6 bases). Germline-derived CDR1 and CDR2 are GTSNPN and SVGIG (reference sequence). This CDR3 region has 13 residues. Deletions cut 5 bases from V and 1 base from J, with 11 bases between. In DNA, the CDR3 is TGTGCCTGGGCCGTACAGGGGAACACTGAAGCTTTCTTT. This sequence encodes CAWAVQGNTEAFF. Supplemented by reference TRBV30 and TRBJ1-1, the full variable domain reads SQTIHQWPATLVQPVGSPLSLECTVEGTSNPNLYWYRQAAGRGLQLLFYSVGIGQISSEVPQNLSASRPQDRQFILSSKKLLLSDSGFYLCAWAVQGNTEAFFGQGTRLTVV.

This clone was seen once. The V call is TRBV6-5, the J call TRBJ2-5, with D uncertain. This CDR3 contains 14 residues. V lost 0 bases and J lost 7, with 12 bases in between. Germline V gives CDR1 MNHEY, CDR2 SVGAGI. In DNA form, the CDR3 reads TGTGCCAGCAGTTACTCAGCGCAATCCGGGACCCAGTACTTC. Its protein product is CASSYSAQSGTQYF.

This clone was detected only once. The chain combines TRBV29-1 with TRBJ2-2; 7 bases map to TRBD1. J gave up 6 bases and V 4 bases, and 5 bases lay outside the gene matches. The germline V gene has CDR1 SQVTM and CDR2 ANQGSEA. The CDR3 has 13 amino acids. CDR3 in amino acids: CSVGTGDPGELFF. The CDR3 DNA sequence: TGCAGCGTTGGTACAGGGGATCCCGGGGAGCTGTTTTTT.

The sample holds a few counts of this clone. The J gene is TRBJ2-6, the V gene TRBV14, with D possibly TRBD2 on 5 matching bases. The CDR3 has 18 amino acids. Trimming took off 0 bases at V and 2 bases at J, with 14 bases between the two ends. Germline CDR1 and CDR2: SGHDN and FVKESK. CDR3 sequence (DNA): TGTGCCAGCAGCCAAGAAACGGGGAGATCGGCTGGGGCCAACGTCCTGACTTTC. This gives the protein CASSQETGRSAGANVLTF.

The rearrangement joins TRBV21-1 to TRBJ1-5. TRBV21-1 has pseudogene status. This CDR3 region has 16 residues. CDR3 nucleotides: TGTGCCAGCAGCAAAGCGGCGGGGCGCAGGTATCAGCCCCAGCATTTT. It codes for CASSKAAGRRYQPQHF.

The chain has TRBV5-4 and TRBJ1-5; 10 bases are a match to TRBD1. V lost 4 bases to trimming and J lost 1 base; unmatched junction nucleotides: 2. The CDR3 length is 15 residues. Germline values: CDR1 SGHNT, CDR2 YYREEE (reference sequence). DNA of the CDR3: TGTGCCAGCAGCCTGGACAGGGGGAGCAATCAGCCCCAGCATTTT. Protein: CASSLDRGSNQPQHF.

This chain connects TRBV6-4 to TRBJ1-1, with 12 bases that match TRBD1. V was clipped by 5 bases and J by 8 bases; unmatched bases: 6. The CDR3 is 14 amino acids. Germline V gives CDR1 MRHNA, CDR2 SNTAGT. The CDR3 is CASSPGTGGREAFF. The CDR3 coding sequence is TGTGCCAGCAGTCCCGGGACAGGGGGCCGAGAAGCTTTCTTT.

V gene TRBV5-1 combines with J gene TRBJ2-3; 8 bases map to TRBD1. Looked up from germline, CDR1 is SGHRS and CDR2 is YFSETQ. The CDR3 runs to 14 residues. The V and J ends lost 4 bases and 6 bases, in that order; junction bases with no gene match: 7. The CDR3, as DNA: TGCGCCAGCAGCCCGTCGACAGGGGCGGATACGCAGTATTTT. Protein: CASSPSTGADTQYF. The variable domain in full, completed from reference TRBV5-1 and TRBJ2-3, reads KAGVTQTPRYLIKTRGQQVTLSCSPISGHRSVSWYQQTPGQGLQFLFEYFSETQRNKGNFPGRFSGRQFSNSRSEMNVSTLELGDSALYLCASSPSTGADTQYFGPGTRLTVL.

The chain couples TRBV11-3 to TRBJ2-1; D may correspond to TRBD1 or TRBD2 (6 bases each). Germline values: CDR1 SGHNT, CDR2 YENEEA. V gave up 4 bases and J gave up 6 bases, with 16 bases separating them. The CDR3 loop spans 15 amino acids. DNA of the CDR3: TGTGCCAGCAGCTCCTATCAGGAGGGGGGCAATGAGCAGTTCTTC. As protein: CASSSYQEGGNEQFF.

The chain is built from TRBV28 and TRBJ2-3; D perhaps matches TRBD1 (5 bases). V dropped 2 bases and J dropped 1 base, with 7 bases sitting between them. The V gene's germline CDR1 is MDHEN and CDR2 SYDVKM. This CDR3 has 14 residues. The CDR3 reads CASSLGARTDTQYF. Written as DNA, the CDR3 is TGTGCCAGCAGTTTAGGGGCCCGCACAGATACGCAGTATTTT.

This clone was seen a few times. This rearrangement joins TRBV5-6 to TRBJ2-1; no definite D call. Trimming cost V 2 bases and J 4 bases, with 7 bases left between them. The CDR3 loop spans 13 amino acids. CDR1 and CDR2 from the germline V gene are SGHDT and YYEEEE. The CDR3, as DNA: TGTGCCAGCAGCTTTACAACTTACAATGAGCAGTTCTTC. Translation gives CASSFTTYNEQFF.

CDR3 DNA sequence: TGTGCCAGCAGTTTGGGGTGGCGGGAGCAAGAGACCCAGTACTTC. It is translated as CASSLGWREQETQYF. The V call is TRBV28, the J call TRBJ2-5; TRBD2 matches at 7 bases. Losses at the gene ends were 3 bases for V and 2 bases for J; bases not matched to a gene: 6. The CDR3 sequence is 15 residues long. Germline-derived CDR1 and CDR2 are MDHEN and SYDVKM.